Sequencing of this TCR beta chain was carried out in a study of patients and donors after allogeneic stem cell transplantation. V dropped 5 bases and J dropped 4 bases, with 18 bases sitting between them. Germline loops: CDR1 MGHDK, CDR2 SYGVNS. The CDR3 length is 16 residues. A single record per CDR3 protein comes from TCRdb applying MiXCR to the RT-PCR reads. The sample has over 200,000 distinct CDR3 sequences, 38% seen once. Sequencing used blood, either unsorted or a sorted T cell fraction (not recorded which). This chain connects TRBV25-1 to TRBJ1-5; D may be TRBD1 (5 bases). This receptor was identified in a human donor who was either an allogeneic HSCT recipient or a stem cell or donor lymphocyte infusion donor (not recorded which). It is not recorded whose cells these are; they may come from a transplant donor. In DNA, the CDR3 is TGTGCCAGCAGTCTACTCAGGGTTCAGGCAAATCAGCCCCAGCATTTT. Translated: CASSLLRVQANQPQHF.